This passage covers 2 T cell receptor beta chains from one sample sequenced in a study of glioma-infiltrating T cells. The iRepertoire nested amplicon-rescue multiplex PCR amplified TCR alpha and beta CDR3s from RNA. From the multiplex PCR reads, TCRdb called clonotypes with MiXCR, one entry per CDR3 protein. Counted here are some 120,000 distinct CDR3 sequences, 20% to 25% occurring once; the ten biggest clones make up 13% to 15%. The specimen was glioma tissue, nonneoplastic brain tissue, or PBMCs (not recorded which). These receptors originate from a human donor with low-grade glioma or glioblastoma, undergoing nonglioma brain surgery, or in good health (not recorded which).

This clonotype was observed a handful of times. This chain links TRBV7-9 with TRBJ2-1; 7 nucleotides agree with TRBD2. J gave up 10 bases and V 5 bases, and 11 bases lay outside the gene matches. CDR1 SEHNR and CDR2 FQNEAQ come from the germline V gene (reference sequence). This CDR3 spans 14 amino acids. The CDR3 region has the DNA TGTGCCAGCAGCCCTCCCAGGGAGGGGCCGGAGCAGTTCTTC. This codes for CASSPPREGPEQFF.

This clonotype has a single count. Here the CDR3 reads CASSPLAVEGGELFF. In DNA form, the CDR3 reads TGCGCCAGCAGCCCGCTAGCGGTAGAAGGCGGGGAGCTGTTTTTT. The chain is built from TRBV5-1 and TRBJ2-2, with 7 bases aligning to TRBD2. The CDR3 totals 15 residues. V was pared by 4 bases and J by 7 bases, with 10 bases of the junction left unmatched. CDR1 is SGHRS and CDR2 is YFSETQ in the germline V gene. Drawing the rest from reference TRBV5-1 and TRBJ2-2, the complete variable domain is KAGVTQTPRYLIKTRGQQVTLSCSPISGHRSVSWYQQTPGQGLQFLFEYFSETQRNKGNFPGRFSGRQFSNSRSEMNVSTLELGDSALYLCASSPLAVEGGELFFGEGSRLTVL.